This TCR beta chain comes out of a study of blood T cell repertoires in COVID-19. Per germline, CDR1 MNHEY and CDR2 SVGAGI. CDR3 size: 12 residues. Between the trimmed V and J ends, which lost 4 bases and 8 bases, there was a span of 11 bases. Here immunoSEQ multiplex PCR was the method, and the copy in TCRdb shows in-frame clones only, minus some. The sample lists under 90,000 clones, about 90% seen once, with around 3.6% in the top ten. Input material: peripheral blood. The genes are TRBV6-5 and TRBJ1-2; unclear D gene. The sequence came from a woman aged 45-60 years with COVID-19, enrolled during active disease. The CDR3 reads CASSSQFLGYTF. CDR3 bases: TGTGCCAGCAGTTCCCAATTTTTGGGCTACACCTTC.